This T cell receptor (beta chain) was obtained from a study of cytomegalovirus exposure and HLA in healthy donors. The V segment lost 2 bases and the J segment 5 bases; nucleotides outside the gene matches: 3. Germline CDR1 and CDR2: SGDLS and YYNGEE. The CDR3 length is 14 residues. The primer mix had 60 Vbeta and 13 Jbeta primers. Libraries were prepared by immunoSEQ multiplex PCR; TCRdb keeps only in-frame clonotypes and omits some of them. In the table there are around 90,000 clones, 64% of which are singletons. This chain uses TRBV9 with TRBJ1-3, with 8 bases lining up with TRBD1. The source of this sequence is a human donor in good health. Material: PBMCs. CDR3: CASSVQGARNTIYF. CDR3 bases: TGTGCCAGCAGCGTTCAGGGGGCGCGAAACACCATATATTTT.